Below, one T cell receptor (beta chain) is given with its context. It has no known antigen specificity. No base qualities exist here, and no much larger clone lies one base off it. According to the study, the label for this sample's time point signals: persistent/refractory GD, antithyroid drugs over 5 years with positive TRAb. For both TCR sequencing and RNA sequencing, RNA was extracted from PBMCs in TRIzol. Graves' disease was diagnosed according to American Thyroid Association guidelines. The patients came from an endocrinology department in Xi'an, China. Each patient gave approximately 10 milliliters of peripheral blood, collected in an EDTA anticoagulant tube. Ficoll Paque Plus density gradient separation was used to isolate PBMCs, and no additional T cell sorting was done. An Agilent 2100 Bioanalyzer and agarose gel were used to check RNA quality, while a NanoDrop 2000 measured RNA concentration.

This sample is part of a study of regulatory T cells in long-lasting Graves disease (dated by TCRdb to 2020 to 2023). Some background on the complete study: Persistent Graves' disease meant more than 5 years of antithyroid drug treatment with TSH receptor autoantibodies that stayed positive. TCR sequencing covered 13 persistent and some 20 newly diagnosed Graves' disease patients, some 35 samples in total. The study was conducted in China and was registered as a clinical trial. This study used TCR sequencing and RNA sequencing of peripheral blood to compare persistent Graves' disease patients against newly diagnosed Graves' disease patients. On average, persistent Graves' disease patients in the clinical cohort had been on antithyroid drugs for approximately ten years. Broader findings and caveats from the paper: Persistent disease showed preferential use of TRBV28, TRBJ1-2 and TRBJ2-5, whereas newly diagnosed disease favored TRBV20-1 and TRBJ2-1. The study examined only peripheral blood because the primary lesion, thyroid tissue, could not be accessed. As a limitation, the authors acknowledged that the small sample size may reduce accuracy. Sequencing and analysis were limited to the TCR beta chain. Compared with newly diagnosed patients, persistent Graves' disease patients had lower TCR Shannon entropy and fewer highly expanded clones, which suggests clonal expansion. Persistent patients shared more public clonotypes among themselves (roughly 2,700) than newly diagnosed patients did (more than 850).

The CDR3 spans 12 residues, from the cysteine through the phenylalanine. Just CDR3 DNA is preserved here, 36 bases in frame from base 1. Looking up the germline V gene (reference sequence) yields CDR1 DFQATT and CDR2 SNEGSKA. V ends up 7 bases short and J 7 bases short, with an unmatched junction base count of 4. The library was obtained by multiplex PCR. Data came from an Illumina HiSeq 4000. To build TCR beta libraries, CDR3 regions were amplified by Arm-PCR using iRepertoire HTBI primers. Gel purification was performed on PCR products prior to sequencing. On the authors' methods: Gene usage analysis of CDR3 amino acid clonotypes relied on the roughly 64 TRBV and 12 to 15 TRBJ segments identified across samples. COPE and FqMerger were used to merge the filtered high-quality paired reads into contigs. BLAST was used to align contigs to IMGT TRBV, TRBD and TRBJ reference genes, and CDR3 was defined according to IMGT. Clonotypes above 0.1% frequency were classified as highly expanded clones. Shannon entropy served as the measure of repertoire diversity, while the Gini coefficient captured V-J evenness. Clonotypes shared by more than one individual were considered public. The raw public data were reprocessed by TCRdb itself: fastp quality trimming at Q25, MiXCR clonotype calling, in-frame beta chains only. Each record represents a unique CDR3 protein, reported with the most common genes and DNA among its rows. These V and J calls rely on TCRdb rather than the paper's analysis. Present in this sample are roughly 700,000 distinct CDR3 sequences, around 32% of which were seen just once. About 40% of the sample belongs to the ten largest clones.

The V gene is TRBV20-1 and the J gene is TRBJ1-6, with TRBD1 matching 7 junction bases. The sequencing here drew on peripheral blood mononuclear cells (PBMCs), taken when the disease was refractory, from a patient treated with antithyroid drugs. The source is a female donor with Graves disease. The CDR3: CSVGDRNSPLHF. The DNA reads TGCAGTGTCGGGGACAGAAATTCACCCCTCCACTTT.